Presented here are 15 T cell receptor beta chains from one specimen sequenced in a study of Graves' ophthalmopathy and Graves' hyperthyroidism. As the template, RNA transcripts were used to amplify TCR beta CDR3 regions. RT-PCR was first run with HTBI primers, then multiplex PCR in a second round. TCRdb redid the calling of the multiplex PCR reads with MiXCR, one entry per CDR3 protein. The table records roughly 420,000 distinct CDR3 sequences, roughly 21% of them present only once. The sequenced sample was peripheral blood. All receptors come from a young woman with stable Graves' hyperthyroidism.

This clonotype has at least ten counts. The chain combines TRBV7-9 with TRBJ2-7; TRBD1 matches 7 bases. CDR1 SEHNR and CDR2 FQNEAQ come from the germline V gene (reference sequence). The CDR3 sequence is 15 residues long. V was clipped by 5 bases and J by 0 bases; unmatched bases: 7. This CDR3 reads CASSMGQLGSYEQYF. The CDR3, as DNA: TGTGCCAGCAGCATGGGACAGCTTGGCTCCTACGAGCAGTACTTC.

This clonotype has at least ten counts. This chain joins TRBV29-1 and TRBJ1-2; no definite D call. Trimming removed 4 bases from V and 4 bases from J, with 13 bases in between. This CDR3 is built from 13 residues. Germline CDR1 reads SQVTM; CDR2 reads ANQGSEA. The CDR3 DNA is TGCAGCGTTGCCGACGGTAATGGCTATGGCTACACCTTC. Its translation is CSVADGNGYGYTF.

This clonotype was picked up many times. A much more abundant neighbour one base away suggests this may be a read error. This chain connects TRBV7-8 to TRBJ1-6, with TRBD1 identical over 9 bases. The CDR3 has 14 residues. Germline V lookup: CDR1 SGHVS, CDR2 FQNEAQ. CDR3 DNA: TGTGCCAGCAGCCGGGACAGGGCTAGTTCACACCTCCACTTT. This codes for CASSRDRASSHLHF.

This clonotype was detected a few times. CDR3 sequence reads: CASSPKGLSNQPQHF. The CDR3 nucleotides are TGTGCCAGCAGTCCGAAGGGGCTTAGCAATCAGCCCCAGCATTTT. The chain combines TRBV5-5 with TRBJ1-5; possible D gene TRBD1, 5 bases. Germline CDR1 and CDR2: SGHKS and YYEKEE (reference sequence). This CDR3 has 15 amino acids. V lost 5 bases and J 0 bases, leaving 12 bases between the germline ends. Together with reference TRBV5-5 and TRBJ1-5, the CDR3 gives the full variable domain: DAGVTQSPTHLIKTRGQQVTLRCSPISGHKSVSWYQQVLGQGPQFIFQYYEKEERGRGNFPDRFSARQFPNYSSELNVNALLLGDSALYLCASSPKGLSNQPQHFGDGTRLSIL.

Turning to this clonotype: The germline gene is not matched at one end of the junction; a read error may be the cause. V gene TRBV5-6 combines with J gene TRBJ2-5; 9 bases map to TRBD1. Germline loops: CDR1 SGHDT, CDR2 YYEEEE. CDR3 length: 15 amino acids. For the CDR3, the DNA is TGTGCCAGCAGCTTGGGGGGGACAGGGAGGGAGACCCTGTACTTC. Protein sequence: CASSLGGTGRETLYF.

In its sample, this clonotype was seen many times. The gene calls are TRBV6-1 and TRBJ2-5, with D possibly being TRBD1 or TRBD2 (5 bases each). The V end lost 5 bases, the J end lost 2 bases, and 21 bases lay between the germline ends. CDR1 is MNHNS, CDR2 SASEGT, per germline. The CDR3 contains 17 residues. CDR3 in DNA: TGTGCCAGCAGTCCCCTCCGTTTTGGGAGACAGCAAGAGACCCAGTACTTC. Protein: CASSPLRFGRQQETQYF.

This clonotype appeared a few times. This sequence joins TRBV27 and TRBJ1-1, with D uncertain. This CDR3 is built from 12 residues. Germline V gene lookup returns CDR1 MNHEY and CDR2 SMNVEV (reference sequence). Trimming removed 8 bases from V and 0 bases from J, with 7 bases in between. The CDR3 DNA is TGTGCCAGCGCCAGTATGAACACTGAAGCTTTCTTT. Protein sequence: CASASMNTEAFF.

This clonotype was detected ten times or more. The chain has TRBV30 and TRBJ1-2; D gene ambiguous. The germline CDR1 and CDR2 sequences are GTSNPN and SVGIG (reference sequence). Trimming removed 1 base from V and 0 bases from J, with 3 bases in between. CDR3 length: 12 residues. The CDR3 nucleotides are TGTGCCTGGAGTGCAGCTAACTATGGCTACACCTTC. Protein product: CAWSAANYGYTF.

This clonotype was detected many times. V usage is TRBV19 and J usage is TRBJ1-5; D is ambiguous. This CDR3 comprises 16 residues. Germline assignment: CDR1 LNHDA and CDR2 SQIVND (reference sequence). V shed 4 bases and J shed 6 bases, with 19 bases lying between them. As DNA, the CDR3 is TGTGCCAGTAGTACCCCCGAGGGAGTGGCGGGTCAGCCCCAGCATTTT. Translating it yields CASSTPEGVAGQPQHF.

Ten or more counts support this clonotype. This chain links TRBV5-1 with TRBJ1-6, with TRBD1 matching over 12 bases. Unmatched junction bases numbered 5, after V lost 3 bases and J lost 7 bases. Germline V gene sequence: CDR1 SGHRS, CDR2 YFSETQ. This CDR3 spans 16 amino acids. The CDR3 nucleotides read TGCGCCAGCAGCTGGGGACAGGGGGCGGAAAATTCACCCCTCCACTTT. Protein sequence: CASSWGQGAENSPLHF.

The chain has TRBV6-5 and TRBJ1-2, with TRBD1 matching 8 bases. The V gene's germline CDR1 is MNHEY and CDR2 SVGAGI. The V gene end was trimmed by 5 bases and the J gene end by 0 bases; junction bases not matched to a gene: 8. The CDR3 covers 16 residues. CDR3 sequence reads: CASSNGQGRANYGYTF. CDR3 bases: TGTGCCAGCAGTAACGGACAGGGACGAGCTAACTATGGCTACACCTTC.

This clonotype appeared many times. The chain recombines TRBV20-1 with TRBJ1-2, with 8 bases aligning to TRBD1. After removal of 5 bases from V and 8 bases from J, the junction contained 13 bases not matched to a gene. The CDR3 is made up of 14 amino acids. Germline V CDR1 and CDR2: DFQATT, SNEGSKA (reference sequence). The CDR3 DNA follows: TGCAGTGCTGTCCGTCCGGGACAGGAGAGAGGCTACACCTTC. It is translated as CSAVRPGQERGYTF.

This clonotype was picked up many times. The V and J genes are TRBV7-2 and TRBJ1-5; D gene unclear. Germline V gives CDR1 SGHTA, CDR2 FQGNSA. Trimming stripped 0 bases from V and 4 bases from J, with 4 bases between. The CDR3 consists of 13 residues. CDR3 protein: CASSLATNQPQHF. The CDR3 DNA is TGTGCCAGCAGCTTAGCCACTAATCAGCCCCAGCATTTT.

The genes are TRBV12-3 or TRBV12-4 and TRBJ1-5; 10 positions agree with TRBD1. This CDR3 is built from 15 residues. The ends lost 4 bases at V and 7 bases at J; junction bases unmatched: 7. CDR3 DNA: TGTGCCAGCAGTTACGGGACAGGGGTCGGGCAGCCCCAGCATTTT. Translating it yields CASSYGTGVGQPQHF.

This clonotype has at least ten counts. The J gene is TRBJ2-5, the V gene TRBV7-3; a possible D gene is TRBD2 (5 bases). The CDR3 totals 13 residues. V shed 3 bases and J shed 3 bases, with 8 bases lying between them. Germline loops: CDR1 SGHTA, CDR2 FQGTGA. CDR3 sequence (DNA): TGTGCCAGCAGCTTTACGGGGAAAGAGACCCAGTACTTC. This encodes CASSFTGKETQYF.